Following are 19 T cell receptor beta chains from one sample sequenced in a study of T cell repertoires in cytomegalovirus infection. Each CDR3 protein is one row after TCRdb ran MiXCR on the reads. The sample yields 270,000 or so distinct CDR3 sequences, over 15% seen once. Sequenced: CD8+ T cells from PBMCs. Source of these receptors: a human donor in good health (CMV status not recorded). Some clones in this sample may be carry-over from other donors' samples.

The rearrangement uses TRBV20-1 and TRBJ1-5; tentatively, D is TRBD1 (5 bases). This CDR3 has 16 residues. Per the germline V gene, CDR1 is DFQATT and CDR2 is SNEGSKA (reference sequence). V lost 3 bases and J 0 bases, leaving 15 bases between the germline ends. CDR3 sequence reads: CSARATGGYSNQPQHF. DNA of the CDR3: TGCAGTGCTAGGGCGACCGGGGGGTATAGCAATCAGCCCCAGCATTTT.

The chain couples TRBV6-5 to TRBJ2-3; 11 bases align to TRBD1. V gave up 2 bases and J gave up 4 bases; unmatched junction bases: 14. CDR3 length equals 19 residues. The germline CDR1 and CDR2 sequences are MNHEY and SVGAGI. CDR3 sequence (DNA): TGTGCCAGCAGTTACCACCCCTGGACTCCGGGACAGGGGGCAGATACGCAGTATTTT. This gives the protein CASSYHPWTPGQGADTQYF.

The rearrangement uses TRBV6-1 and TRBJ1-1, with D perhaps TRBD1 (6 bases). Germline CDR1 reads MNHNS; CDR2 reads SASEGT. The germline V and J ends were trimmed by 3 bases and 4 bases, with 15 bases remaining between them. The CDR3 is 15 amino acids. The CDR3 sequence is CASSDAQGWATEAFF. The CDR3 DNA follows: TGTGCCAGCAGTGATGCTCAGGGGTGGGCCACTGAAGCTTTCTTT.

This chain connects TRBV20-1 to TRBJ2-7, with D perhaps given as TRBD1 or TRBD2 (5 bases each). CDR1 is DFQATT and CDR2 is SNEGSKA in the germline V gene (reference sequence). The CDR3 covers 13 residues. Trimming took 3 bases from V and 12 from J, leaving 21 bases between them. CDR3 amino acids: CSASGTGQPHRYF. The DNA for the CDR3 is TGCAGTGCTAGCGGGACCGGCCAACCCCATAGGTACTTC.

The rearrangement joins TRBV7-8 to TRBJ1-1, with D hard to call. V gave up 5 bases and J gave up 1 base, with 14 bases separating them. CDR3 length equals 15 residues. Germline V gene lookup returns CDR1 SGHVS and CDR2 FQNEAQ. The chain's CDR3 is CASSPTTPPNTEAFF. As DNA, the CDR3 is TGTGCCAGCAGCCCGACGACACCTCCGAACACTGAAGCTTTCTTT.

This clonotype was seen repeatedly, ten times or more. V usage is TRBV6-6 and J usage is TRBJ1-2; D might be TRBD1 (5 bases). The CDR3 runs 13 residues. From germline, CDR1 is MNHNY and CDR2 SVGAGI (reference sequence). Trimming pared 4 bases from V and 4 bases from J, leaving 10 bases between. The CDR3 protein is CASSSRDAYGYTF. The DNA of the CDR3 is TGTGCCAGCAGTTCAAGGGACGCCTATGGCTACACCTTC.

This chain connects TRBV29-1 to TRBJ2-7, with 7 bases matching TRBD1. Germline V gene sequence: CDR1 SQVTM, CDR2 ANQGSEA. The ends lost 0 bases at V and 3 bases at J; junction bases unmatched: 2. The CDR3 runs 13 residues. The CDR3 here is CSVEEGQVYEQYF. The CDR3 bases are TGCAGCGTTGAAGAAGGACAGGTCTACGAGCAGTACTTC.

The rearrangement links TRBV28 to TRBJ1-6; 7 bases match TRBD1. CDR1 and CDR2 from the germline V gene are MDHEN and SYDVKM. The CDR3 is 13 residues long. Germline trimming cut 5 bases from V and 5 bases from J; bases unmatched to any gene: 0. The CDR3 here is CASSDRDNSPLHF. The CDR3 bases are TGTGCCAGCAGTGACAGGGATAATTCACCCCTCCACTTT.

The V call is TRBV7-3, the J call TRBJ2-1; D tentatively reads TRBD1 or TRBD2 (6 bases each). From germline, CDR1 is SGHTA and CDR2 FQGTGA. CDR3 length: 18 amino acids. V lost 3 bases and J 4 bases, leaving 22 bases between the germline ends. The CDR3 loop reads CASSFPRQAKAGYNEQFF. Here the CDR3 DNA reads TGTGCCAGCAGCTTTCCCAGACAGGCTAAGGCGGGGTACAATGAGCAGTTCTTC.

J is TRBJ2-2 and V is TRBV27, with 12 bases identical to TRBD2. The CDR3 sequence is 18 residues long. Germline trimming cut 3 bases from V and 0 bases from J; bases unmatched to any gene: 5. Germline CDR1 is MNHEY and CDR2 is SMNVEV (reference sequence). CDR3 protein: CASSFQTSGGPNTGELFF. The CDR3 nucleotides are TGTGCCAGCAGTTTCCAGACTAGCGGGGGACCGAACACCGGGGAGCTGTTTTTT.

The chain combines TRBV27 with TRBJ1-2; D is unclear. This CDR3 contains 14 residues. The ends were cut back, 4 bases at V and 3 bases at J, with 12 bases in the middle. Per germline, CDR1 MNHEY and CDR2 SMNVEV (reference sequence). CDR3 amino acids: CASSSLVNDYGYTF. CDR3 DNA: TGTGCCAGCAGTTCTTTGGTGAACGACTATGGCTACACCTTC.

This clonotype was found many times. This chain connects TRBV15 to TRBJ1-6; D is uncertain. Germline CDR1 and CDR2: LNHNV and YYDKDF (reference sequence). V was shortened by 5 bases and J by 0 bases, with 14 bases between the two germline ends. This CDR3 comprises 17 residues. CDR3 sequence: CATSYREYDSYNSPLHF. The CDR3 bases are TGTGCCACCAGCTACAGAGAGTACGACTCCTATAATTCACCCCTCCACTTT.

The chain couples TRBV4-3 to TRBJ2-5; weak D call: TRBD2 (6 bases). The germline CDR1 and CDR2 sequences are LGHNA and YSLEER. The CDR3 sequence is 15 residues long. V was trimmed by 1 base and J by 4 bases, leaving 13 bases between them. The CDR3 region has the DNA TGCGCCAGCAGCCAAGCGAGGGCGGGGAGAGAGACCCAGTACTTC. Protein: CASSQARAGRETQYF.

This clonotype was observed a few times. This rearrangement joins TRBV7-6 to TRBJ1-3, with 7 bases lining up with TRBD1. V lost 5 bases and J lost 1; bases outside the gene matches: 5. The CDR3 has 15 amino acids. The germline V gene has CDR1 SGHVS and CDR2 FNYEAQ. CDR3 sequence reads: CASSGAGGSGNTIYF. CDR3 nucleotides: TGTGCCAGCAGCGGCGCAGGGGGATCTGGAAACACCATATATTTT.

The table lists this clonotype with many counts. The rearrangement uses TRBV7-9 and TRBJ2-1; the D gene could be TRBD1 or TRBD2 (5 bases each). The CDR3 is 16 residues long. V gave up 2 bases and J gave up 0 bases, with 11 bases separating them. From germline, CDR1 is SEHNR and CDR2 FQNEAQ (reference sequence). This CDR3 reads CASSLPPGSSYNEQFF. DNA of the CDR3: TGTGCCAGCAGCTTACCCCCAGGGAGCTCCTACAATGAGCAGTTCTTC.

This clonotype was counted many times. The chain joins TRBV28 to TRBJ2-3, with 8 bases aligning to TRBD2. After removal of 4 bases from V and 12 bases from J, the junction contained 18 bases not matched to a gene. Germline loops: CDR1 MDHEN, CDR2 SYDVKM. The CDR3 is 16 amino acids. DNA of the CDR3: TGTGCCAGCAGTTCCCTCATGGGACTAGACGATATACGACAGTATTTT. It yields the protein CASSSLMGLDDIRQYF.

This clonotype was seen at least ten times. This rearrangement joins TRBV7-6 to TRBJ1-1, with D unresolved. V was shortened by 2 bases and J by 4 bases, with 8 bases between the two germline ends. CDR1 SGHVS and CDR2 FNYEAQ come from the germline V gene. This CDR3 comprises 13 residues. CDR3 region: CASSLNTITEAFF. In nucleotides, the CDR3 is TGTGCCAGCAGCTTAAACACAATCACTGAAGCTTTCTTT.

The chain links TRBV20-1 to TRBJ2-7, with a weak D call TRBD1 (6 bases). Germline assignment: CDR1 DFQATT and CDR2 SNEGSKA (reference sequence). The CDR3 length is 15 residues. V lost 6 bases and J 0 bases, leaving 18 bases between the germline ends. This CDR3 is CSAENATGSSYEQYF. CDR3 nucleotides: TGCAGTGCCGAAAACGCCACAGGGAGCTCCTACGAGCAGTACTTC.

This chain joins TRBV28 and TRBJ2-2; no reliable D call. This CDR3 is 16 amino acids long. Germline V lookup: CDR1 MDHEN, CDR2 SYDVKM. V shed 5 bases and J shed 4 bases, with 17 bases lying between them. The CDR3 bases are TGTGCCAGCAGTCCAGGACCCTACGCGATCACCGGGGAGCTGTTTTTT. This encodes CASSPGPYAITGELFF. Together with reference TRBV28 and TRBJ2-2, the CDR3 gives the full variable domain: DVKVTQSSRYLVKRTGEKVFLECVQDMDHENMFWYRQDPGLGLRLIYFSYDVKMKEKGDIPEGYSVSREKKERFSLILESASTNQTSMYLCASSPGPYAITGELFFGEGSRLTVL.